Below, one TCR beta chain is given with its context. Its antigen is currently unknown. The CDR3 length is 12 residues. The V and J ends lost 2 bases and 2 bases respectively, with 3 bases between them. Germline CDR1 reads SGHDT; CDR2 reads YYEEEE. This table comes from immunoSEQ multiplex PCR, and its TCRdb copy is limited to in-frame clones, with some not included. This table has 35,000 to 45,000 clones, under 80% appearing once. This specimen belongs to a study of early stage breast cancer tumors. Study outcomes and limitations: Tumor and normal breast were distinguished via blood comparison in 14 of 16 patients. Functional markers like CD4, CD8 and FOXP3 were missed in bulk sequencing.

This TCR derives from a person between 60 and 69 years old with breast cancer. Sequencing input: blood. V gene TRBV5-6 combines with J gene TRBJ2-3; D ambiguous. CDR3: CASSFNTDTQYF. In DNA form, the CDR3 reads TGTGCCAGCAGCTTTAACACAGATACGCAGTATTTT.